The T cell receptor beta chain described here comes from a study of OX40 agonist ivuxolimab in advanced cancers. Study overall: Clinicians treated patients with ivuxolimab, an agonistic anti-OX40 (CD134) antibody. More than 35% of patients had received prior checkpoint inhibitor therapy.

This table comes from immunoSEQ multiplex PCR, and its TCRdb copy is limited to in-frame clones, with some not included. Of more than 85,000 clones listed, roughly nine tenths are singletons. V was trimmed by 5 bases and J by 8 bases, leaving 13 bases between them. CDR3 length equals 12 residues. Germline-derived CDR1 and CDR2 are SEHNR and FQNEAQ (reference sequence). In this sample, this clone turned up a few times. This sample comprised CD4+ or CD8+ T cells sorted from blood, obtained in a trial of the OX40 agonist ivuxolimab. V is TRBV7-9 and J is TRBJ2-7; no clear D. This clonotype originated in an adult with an advanced solid tumor such as melanoma, head and neck, liver or kidney cancer. CDR3 sequence: CASSQLRNQQYF. CDR3 nucleotides: TGTGCCAGCAGCCAACTCCGGAACCAGCAGTACTTC.